The 25 T cell receptor beta chains below come from one sample, sequenced in a study of human CD8 memory T cell subsets. UMI-labeled 5' RACE was the method by which TCR beta libraries were made. TCRdb re-called the 5' RACE reads, yielding one record per CDR3 amino acid sequence without DNA. The repertoire shows around 6,500 distinct CDR3 sequences; the top ten hold about 20%. With exhausted-like traits, TPEX cells were early memory CD8+ T cells that were CCR7+ PD-1+ TIGIT+. Sequencing used CD8+ T cells from PBMCs. The source is a human donor in good health.

This clonotype is called medium-sized (0.01 to 0.1%) based on its frequency. The chain links TRBV7-9 to TRBJ1-1. This CDR3 contains 14 residues. Germline assignment: CDR1 SEHNR and CDR2 FQNEAQ (reference sequence). The CDR3 protein is CASSRAAGVSEAFF.

V and J are TRBV2 and TRBJ2-7; TCRdb's D call, TRBD2, is unchecked because there is no DNA. The CDR3 consists of 18 residues. Per the germline V gene, CDR1 is SNHLY and CDR2 is FYNNEI. CDR3 in amino acids: CASTLGGSGGLLSCEQYF.

The rearrangement joins TRBV2 to TRBJ2-1; TCRdb selects TRBD2, and the lack of DNA leaves this call unchecked. Germline V lookup: CDR1 SNHLY, CDR2 FYNNEI. The CDR3 extends over 15 amino acids. The CDR3 protein is CASRGPFSGYNEQFF.

V gene TRBV28 combines with J gene TRBJ2-1; the TRBD2 assignment by TCRdb is unverifiable without DNA. The V gene's germline CDR1 is MDHEN and CDR2 SYDVKM. The CDR3 consists of 16 residues. The CDR3 spells CASIPTGTTFYNEQFF.

This chain connects TRBV28 to TRBJ1-1; TCRdb reports TRBD1, a call that lacks DNA to check it against. Germline V lookup: CDR1 MDHEN, CDR2 SYDVKM. The CDR3 consists of 20 residues. CDR3 in amino acids: CASSPAPSKPGQGARTEAFF. The full variable domain, in which reference TRBV28 and TRBJ1-1 provide the parts outside the CDR3, is DVKVTQSSRYLVKRTGEKVFLECVQDMDHENMFWYRQDPGLGLRLIYFSYDVKMKEKGDIPEGYSVSREKKERFSLILESASTNQTSMYLCASSPAPSKPGQGARTEAFFGQGTRLTVV.

The chain employs TRBV7-2 and TRBJ2-7. CDR3 length: 14 amino acids. CDR1 is SGHTA and CDR2 is FQGNSA in the germline V gene. CDR3 sequence reads: CASSLVTDSYEQYF.

V usage is TRBV12-3 or TRBV12-4 and J usage is TRBJ1-4; the D call from TCRdb, TRBD1, cannot be confirmed without DNA. The CDR3 covers 19 residues. Here the CDR3 reads CASSLFGQGLYATNEKLFF.

The CDR3 region is CASSLISAHNEQFF. The chain uses TRBV11-2 and TRBJ2-1. Germline lookup yields CDR1 SGHAT and CDR2 FQNNGV. CDR3 length equals 14 residues.

This CDR3 is CASSQGLQETQYF. The V call is TRBV7-9, the J call TRBJ2-5; TCRdb gives TRBD2 as the D gene, but with no DNA this cannot be confirmed. Germline V gives CDR1 SEHNR, CDR2 FQNEAQ (reference sequence). The CDR3 consists of 13 residues.

Considering frequency, this clonotype is medium-sized (0.01 to 0.1%). This CDR3 is CGCGAGGSYNEQFF. This chain joins TRBV10-3 and TRBJ2-1; TCRdb's D call of TRBD2 is untestable without DNA. Germline CDR1 ENHRY, CDR2 SYGVKD. This CDR3 comprises 14 residues.

The genes are TRBV6-2 or TRBV6-3 and TRBJ2-7. The CDR3 contains 11 residues. Germline assignment: CDR1 MNHEY and CDR2 SVGEGT. The chain's CDR3 is CASTDSYEQYF.

The chain's CDR3 is CASSEAGDGTYEQYF. The chain links TRBV6-1 to TRBJ2-7; TCRdb calls TRBD1, which cannot be checked without DNA. The CDR3 is 15 amino acids. Germline CDR1 and CDR2: MNHNS and SASEGT.

The genes are TRBV9 and TRBJ1-1; checking the TCRdb D call of TRBD1 is not possible without DNA. CDR1 is SGDLS and CDR2 is YYNGEE in the germline V gene. This CDR3 is built from 17 residues. The CDR3 here is CASSGEKDRKAYTEAFF.

The genes are TRBV19 and TRBJ2-2; TCRdb reports TRBD2, a call that lacks DNA to check it against. The germline V gene has CDR1 LNHDA and CDR2 SQIVND (reference sequence). The CDR3 is 19 amino acids. The CDR3 region is CASSSDSFFGRPATGELFF.

Here the CDR3 reads CASSLTSGQTGELFF. The rearrangement links TRBV5-1 to TRBJ2-2; without DNA, the TCRdb call of TRBD2 cannot be checked. This CDR3 spans 15 amino acids. Germline-derived CDR1 and CDR2 are SGHRS and YFSETQ.

The chain couples TRBV28 to TRBJ1-1; checking the TCRdb D call of TRBD1 is not possible without DNA. The CDR3 is made up of 14 amino acids. CDR1 is MDHEN, CDR2 SYDVKM, per germline. The chain's CDR3 is CASRVPGGYTEAFF.

V usage is TRBV7-8 and J usage is TRBJ2-7. The CDR3 loop spans 16 amino acids. The germline gives CDR1 SGHVS, CDR2 FQNEAQ. CDR3 amino acids: CASSLGLQRDSYEQYF.

Considering frequency, this clonotype is medium-sized (0.01 to 0.1%). This sequence joins TRBV20-1 and TRBJ1-1. The V gene's germline CDR1 is DFQATT and CDR2 SNEGSKA (reference sequence). CDR3 length: 13 amino acids. This CDR3 reads CSARPPGNTEAFF.

The J gene is TRBJ2-7, the V gene TRBV5-1; TCRdb designates TRBD1, a call that cannot be tested without DNA. The CDR3 extends over 15 amino acids. The germline V gene encodes CDR1 SGHRS and CDR2 YFSETQ. The chain's CDR3 is CASSPWGQGFDEQYF.

V is TRBV27 and J is TRBJ2-5; checking the TCRdb D call of TRBD1 is not possible without DNA. Germline V CDR1 and CDR2: MNHEY, SMNVEV (reference sequence). CDR3 size: 16 residues. The CDR3 region is CASSLTRQGMDETQYF.

The chain couples TRBV11-2 to TRBJ2-3; TCRdb designates TRBD1, a call that cannot be tested without DNA. The CDR3 has 12 residues. Germline lookup yields CDR1 SGHAT and CDR2 FQNNGV. CDR3 in amino acids: CASNDGRYTQYF.

The V call is TRBV4-3, the J call TRBJ2-7. There are 13 residues in the CDR3. Germline values: CDR1 LGHNA, CDR2 YSLEER. The CDR3 region is CASSRGYSYEQYF.

This rearrangement joins TRBV7-6 to TRBJ2-1. The CDR3 extends over 15 amino acids. Germline CDR1 is SGHVS and CDR2 is FNYEAQ. The CDR3 here is CASSLEGGTYNEQFF.

The gene calls are TRBV20-1 and TRBJ2-1; lacking DNA, the TRBD2 call made by TCRdb goes unchecked. The CDR3 is 15 residues long. Germline CDR1 DFQATT, CDR2 SNEGSKA (reference sequence). The CDR3 sequence is CSASAPSVLYNEQFF.

This rearrangement joins TRBV12-5 to TRBJ2-7; TCRdb indicates TRBD2, and absent DNA this call remains unverified. The CDR3 loop spans 15 amino acids. The germline CDR1 and CDR2 sequences are LGHNT and FRNRAP. CDR3 region: CASGLGQFLIYEQYF. Full variable domain (outside the CDR3, taken from reference TRBV12-5 and TRBJ2-7): DARVTQTPRHKVTEMGQEVTMRCQPILGHNTVFWYRQTMMQGLELLAYFRNRAPLDDSGMPKDRFSAEMPDATLATLKIQPSEPRDSAVYFCASGLGQFLIYEQYFGPGTRLTVT.